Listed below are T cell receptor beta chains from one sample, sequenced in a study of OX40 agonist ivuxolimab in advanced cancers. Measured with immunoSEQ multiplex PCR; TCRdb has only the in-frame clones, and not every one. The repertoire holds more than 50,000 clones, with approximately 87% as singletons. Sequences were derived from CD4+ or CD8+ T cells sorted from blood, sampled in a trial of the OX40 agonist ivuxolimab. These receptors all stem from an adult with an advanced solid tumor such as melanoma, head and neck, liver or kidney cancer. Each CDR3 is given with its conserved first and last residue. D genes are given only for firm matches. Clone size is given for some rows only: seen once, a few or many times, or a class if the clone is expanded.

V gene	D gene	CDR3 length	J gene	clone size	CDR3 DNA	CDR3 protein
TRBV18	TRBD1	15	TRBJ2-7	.	TGTGCCAGCTCACCACCATCGGGACAGGGTGCCGAGCAGTACTTC	CASSPPSGQGAEQYF
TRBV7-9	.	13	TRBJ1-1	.	TGTGCCAGCAGCATCTCCTCGGGGGGCCGGGCTTTCTTT	CASSISSGGRAFF
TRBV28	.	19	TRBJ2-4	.	TGTGCCAGCGGCTCCCGGGACAAAGGTTCCCCCGGGGCCAAAAACATTCAGTACTTC	CASGSRDKGSPGAKNIQYF
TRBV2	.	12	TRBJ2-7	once	TGTGCCAGCGGCCGGGAGATCTACGAGCAGTACTTC	CASGREIYEQYF
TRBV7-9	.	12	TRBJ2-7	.	TGTGCCAGCAGCTTACAGCACTACGAGCAGTACTTC	CASSLQHYEQYF
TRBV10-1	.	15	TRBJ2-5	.	TGCGCCAGCAGCCGGGTACAGGGAGGTCAAGAGACCCAGTACTTC	CASSRVQGGQETQYF
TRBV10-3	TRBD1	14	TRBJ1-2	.	TGTGCCATCAGTGAACAGGGGGGGGGCTATGGCTACACCTTC	CAISEQGGGYGYTF
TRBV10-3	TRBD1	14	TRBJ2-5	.	TGTGCCATCAGTGATCAAGACAGGGGAGAGACCCAGTACTTC	CAISDQDRGETQYF
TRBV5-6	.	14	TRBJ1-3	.	TGTGCCAGCAGCTTGACGGGCCCTGGAAACACCATATATTTT	CASSLTGPGNTIYF
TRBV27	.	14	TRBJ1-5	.	TGTGCCAGCAGTTTAAGAGTCAATTTGCAGCCCCAGCATTTT	CASSLRVNLQPQHF
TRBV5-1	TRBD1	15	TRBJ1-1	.	TGCGCCAGCAGCTCGTCCGGACAGGGACACACTGAAGCTTTCTTT	CASSSSGQGHTEAFF
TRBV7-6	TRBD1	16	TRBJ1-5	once	TGTGCCAGCAGCTTAGGCGGACAGGGGTCATGGCAGCCCCAGCATTTT	CASSLGGQGSWQPQHF